The clone carrying this T cell receptor beta chain was counted at least ten times. Treatment of any kind had been given to no patient before thyroid surgery. This entry belongs to a study of metastatic and nonmetastatic thyroid tumors. TCRdb called clones again from the PCR reads with MiXCR. Here the sample spans 40,000 to 50,000 clones, 12% being singletons. Germline loops: CDR1 SGHVS, CDR2 FNYEAQ. V trimming: 5 bases; J trimming: 4 bases; junction bases outside the gene matches: 5. This CDR3 is 13 amino acids long. The sequence came from a male donor with papillary thyroid cancer or a benign thyroid nodule (not recorded which). Some clones in this sample may be carry-over from other donors' samples. Sequencing used blood. V usage is TRBV7-6 and J usage is TRBJ2-7; 7 bases agree with TRBD1. CDR3 nucleotide sequence: TGTGCCAGCAGCATAGGGGGCCGGTACGAGCAGTACTTC. Protein: CASSIGGRYEQYF.